This T cell receptor beta chain was observed in a study of identical twins. In TCRdb, the 5' RACE reads were re-called with MiXCR into one record per CDR3 protein. The repertoire has 690,000 or so distinct CDR3 sequences, approximately 9% of them found once; the top ten carry approximately 0.94%. This clonotype was recorded many times. The data were also submitted as part of a second study, on yellow fever vaccine responses in identical twins.

The specimen sequenced was PBMCs. The TCR was taken from a young woman in good health.

The CDR3 bases are TGCAGCGTTGTCGGCCCAAACCACAATGAGCAGTTCTTC. Translated: CSVVGPNHNEQFF. The rearrangement uses TRBV29-1 and TRBJ2-1; D not resolved. Between the trimmed V and J ends, which lost 4 bases and 5 bases, there was a span of 12 bases. The CDR3 is 13 amino acids. Germline V lookup: CDR1 SQVTM, CDR2 ANQGSEA.